One sample yielded the 19 T cell receptor beta chains listed below, sequenced in a study of cytotoxic CD8 clonotypes in ibrutinib-treated CLL. Assay: immunoSEQ multiplex PCR; the TCRdb copy retains only in-frame clones and omits some. The profile shows roughly 200,000 clones, 55% to 85% of them singletons. Sequenced material: PBMCs, taken after 24 months of ibrutinib treatment. Receptor source: a human donor with chronic lymphocytic leukemia.

This chain uses TRBV18 with TRBJ2-7; weak D call: TRBD2 (5 bases). The CDR3 is 15 amino acids. The germline V gene encodes CDR1 KGHSH and CDR2 LQKENI. Deletions cut 0 bases from V and 3 bases from J, with 12 bases between. The CDR3, as DNA: TGTGCCAGCTCACCACCTACTGCTAGCTTCTACGAGCAGTACTTC. It translates to CASSPPTASFYEQYF. Based on the CDR3 plus reference TRBV18 and TRBJ2-7, the full variable domain is NAGVMQNPRHLVRRRGQEARLRCSPMKGHSHVYWYRQLPEEGLKFMVYLQKENIIDESGMPKERFSAEFPKEGPSILRIQQVVRGDSAAYFCASSPPTASFYEQYFGPGTRLTVT.

Notes on this clone: One junction end disagrees with the germline gene, perhaps due to a read error. The chain uses TRBV20-1 and TRBJ2-1, with D unresolved. This CDR3 region has 10 residues. Per the germline V gene, CDR1 is DFQATT and CDR2 is SNEGSKA (reference sequence). For the CDR3, the DNA is TGCAGTGCGTCGTACAGTGAGCAGTTCTTC. Protein: CSASYSEQFF.

This clone was seen more than once but under ten times. The chain uses TRBV29-1 and TRBJ1-1; D remains ambiguous. This CDR3 is built from 14 residues. V was clipped by 5 bases and J by 1 base, with 14 bases between them. The germline V gene encodes CDR1 SQVTM and CDR2 ANQGSEA. The CDR3 nucleotides read TGCAGCGTTCGTGGGAACTGGGGGAACACTGAAGCTTTCTTT. It encodes CSVRGNWGNTEAFF.

The gene calls are TRBV7-3 and TRBJ2-3; TRBD2 agrees at 7 bases. Germline V gives CDR1 SGHTA, CDR2 FQGTGA. The CDR3 spans 15 residues. The junction had 6 bases not matched to a gene; V was cut back by 5 bases and J by 1 base. CDR3 sequence: CASSPTSVGTDTQYF. CDR3 in DNA: TGTGCCAGCAGCCCTACTAGCGTTGGCACAGATACGCAGTATTTT.

This chain connects TRBV6-5 to TRBJ1-5, with D maybe TRBD1 (5 bases). Germline CDR1 reads MNHEY; CDR2 reads SVGAGI. This CDR3 is built from 14 residues. Between the trimmed V and J ends, which lost 2 bases and 4 bases, there was a span of 9 bases. CDR3 coding DNA: TGTGCCAGCAGTTACCTGGACAAAAATCAGCCCCAGCATTTT. Amino acid sequence: CASSYLDKNQPQHF.

The rearrangement joins TRBV11-3 to TRBJ1-1, with D hard to call. Germline V gene lookup returns CDR1 SGHNT and CDR2 YENEEA. Trimming left V 2 bases short and J 1 base short, with 20 bases between. This CDR3 has 18 residues. This CDR3 reads CASSLLRTFPLRNTEAFF. In nucleotides, the CDR3 is TGTGCCAGCAGCTTACTAAGGACTTTTCCATTGAGGAACACTGAAGCTTTCTTT.

The J gene is TRBJ2-3, the V gene TRBV5-4; 9 nucleotides align to TRBD2. With 2 bases clipped from V and 6 bases from J, the junction kept 13 bases outside the gene matches. CDR3 length equals 17 residues. Per germline, CDR1 SGHNT and CDR2 YYREEE (reference sequence). Here the CDR3 reads CASSFKRAGGGRDTQYF. Here the CDR3 DNA reads TGTGCCAGCAGCTTCAAACGAGCGGGAGGCGGTCGGGATACGCAGTATTTT.

V and J are TRBV30 and TRBJ2-3; 9 nucleotides align to TRBD1. The V gene's germline CDR1 is GTSNPN and CDR2 SVGIG (reference sequence). The CDR3 has 18 amino acids. J lost 0 bases, V lost 5 bases, and 15 bases had no gene match. The CDR3 region is CAWGTSGTGHPSTDTQYF. In DNA, the CDR3 is TGTGCCTGGGGCACTTCCGGGACAGGGCATCCTAGCACAGATACGCAGTATTTT.

The rearrangement joins TRBV7-6 to TRBJ2-2; D uncertain. Trimming left V 6 bases short and J 4 bases short, with 9 bases between. From germline, CDR1 is SGHVS and CDR2 FNYEAQ. CDR3 length equals 13 residues. The CDR3: CASSPIFTGELFF. Written as DNA, the CDR3 is TGTGCCAGCAGTCCTATATTCACCGGGGAGCTGTTTTTT.

This clone was recorded only once. The CDR3 sequence: CASSQPTGKDEKLFF. In nucleotides, the CDR3 is TGCGCCAGCAGCCAACCAACAGGGAAGGATGAAAAACTGTTTTTT. The chain links TRBV4-1 to TRBJ1-4; TRBD1 might be the D (6 bases). V lost 2 bases and J lost 6, with 13 bases in between. CDR3 length: 15 amino acids. The germline V gene has CDR1 MGHRA and CDR2 YSYEKL.

This clone came up a few times. J is TRBJ1-5 and V is TRBV10-2; D possibly corresponds to TRBD1 (6 bases). This CDR3 comprises 15 residues. Germline V gene data show CDR1 as WSHSY and CDR2 as SAAADI. Trimming removed 2 bases from V and 7 bases from J, with 15 bases in between. The CDR3 reads CASSEQHGGVQPQHF. DNA for the CDR3: TGCGCCAGCAGTGAGCAACACGGGGGCGTGCAGCCCCAGCATTTT.

The gene calls are TRBV7-2 and TRBJ1-1; D is uncertain. The CDR3 sequence is 12 residues long. The V end lost 7 bases, the J end lost 1 base, and 7 bases lay between the germline ends. Germline values: CDR1 SGHTA, CDR2 FQGNSA. CDR3 DNA: TGTGCCAGCATTGTCGCGAACACTGAAGCTTTCTTT. It is translated as CASIVANTEAFF.

The chain is built from TRBV4-1 and TRBJ2-3; tentatively, D is TRBD2 (5 bases). Germline CDR1 is MGHRA and CDR2 is YSYEKL. V was clipped by 4 bases and J by 5 bases, with 16 bases between them. CDR3 length equals 15 residues. CDR3 DNA sequence: TGCGCCAGCAGCCGGAGGAACGTCCAGGAAGATACGCAGTATTTT. The encoded protein is CASSRRNVQEDTQYF.

The rearrangement uses TRBV18 and TRBJ2-3; tentative D call: TRBD1 (7 bases). Germline CDR1 and CDR2: KGHSH and LQKENI. The CDR3 is 14 amino acids. Trimming shortened V by 3 bases and J by 5 bases, and 12 bases separated the two germline ends. CDR3 sequence: CASSPTGRGDTQYF. The CDR3 DNA sequence: TGTGCCAGCTCACCGACAGGGCGGGGAGATACGCAGTATTTT.

The V gene is TRBV7-2, the J gene TRBJ2-1; 9 nucleotides line up with TRBD1. Trimming cost V 5 bases and J 5 bases; bases outside gene matches: 4. The length of the CDR3 is 14 residues. The germline CDR1 and CDR2 sequences are SGHTA and FQGNSA. DNA for the CDR3: TGTGCCAGCAGCCCACAGGGGGCTAACAATGAGCAGTTCTTC. Protein product: CASSPQGANNEQFF.

CDR3 in amino acids: CASSFQLPKGDFGYTF. DNA for the CDR3: TGTGCCAGCAGCTTTCAATTGCCCAAGGGGGACTTTGGCTACACCTTC. The genes are TRBV7-9 and TRBJ1-2; D possibly corresponds to TRBD1 (6 bases). Germline loops: CDR1 SEHNR, CDR2 FQNEAQ (reference sequence). The CDR3 length is 16 residues. With 3 bases removed from V and 7 bases from J, the gap between germline ends came to 21 bases.

V and J are TRBV5-6 and TRBJ1-5; no firm D call. CDR3 length equals 16 residues. Germline CDR1 SGHDT, CDR2 YYEEEE. V lost 1 base, J lost 6 bases, and 17 bases lay in between. DNA for the CDR3: TGTGCCAGCAGCTTGAGTGGTATGGGGTTCGGTCAGCCCCAGCATTTT. It translates to CASSLSGMGFGQPQHF. Combining the CDR3 with reference TRBV5-6 and TRBJ1-5 gives the whole variable domain DAGVTQSPTHLIKTRGQQVTLRCSPKSGHDTVSWYQQALGQGPQFIFQYYEEEERQRGNFPDRFSGHQFPNYSSELNVNALLLGDSALYLCASSLSGMGFGQPQHFGDGTRLSIL.

V is TRBV7-2 and J is TRBJ2-4; D is undetermined. Germline V gene lookup returns CDR1 SGHTA and CDR2 FQGNSA. The V gene lost 5 bases and the J gene lost 4 bases, with 15 bases spanning the gap. CDR3 size: 15 residues. DNA for the CDR3: TGTGCCAGCAGCCGACTGGTCCCTGATAAAAACATTCAGTACTTC. Translating it yields CASSRLVPDKNIQYF.

This clone occurred a few times. This sequence joins TRBV27 and TRBJ2-7; maybe TRBD2 (6 bases). This CDR3 has 14 residues. Trimming took off 2 bases at V and 3 bases at J, with 11 bases between the two ends. Germline V CDR1 and CDR2: MNHEY, SMNVEV (reference sequence). Here the CDR3 reads CASSLRGTNYEQYF. The CDR3 bases are TGTGCCAGCAGTTTACGGGGGACGAACTACGAGCAGTACTTC.